Listed here are 12 T cell receptor beta chains from one sample, sequenced in a study of CD8 T cells in Susac syndrome. cDNA came from around 0.5 to 1 ug RNA primed by random hexamers. TCRdb itself ran the immunoSEQ multiplex PCR reads through MiXCR, one entry per CDR3 protein. In the table there are approximately 260,000 distinct CDR3 sequences, 90% to 96% of which are singletons. Sequencing input: CD4+ T cells from PBMCs. The receptor set was obtained from a human donor with Susac syndrome.

The chain is built from TRBV3-1 and TRBJ2-1; TRBD2 aligns across 8 bases. Trimming cost V 1 base and J 2 bases; bases outside gene matches: 10. This CDR3 spans 18 amino acids. Germline V gene data show CDR1 as LGHDT and CDR2 as YNNKEL (reference sequence). DNA for the CDR3: TGTGCCAGCAGCCAAGTGCGTGTCGGGAGGGCAGCCTACAATGAGCAGTTCTTC. Translation gives CASSQVRVGRAAYNEQFF.

The V gene is TRBV2, the J gene TRBJ2-5; D is ambiguous. Trimming pared 6 bases from V and 2 bases from J, leaving 25 bases between. Per germline, CDR1 SNHLY and CDR2 FYNNEI. This CDR3 spans 18 amino acids. CDR3 coding DNA: TGTGCCAGCAGGCCCACAATTGTCAGGTTGACGACGCAAGAGACCCAGTACTTC. Residues: CASRPTIVRLTTQETQYF. Looking up the rest from reference TRBV2 and TRBJ2-5 gives the full variable domain: EPEVTQTPSHQVTQMGQEVILRCVPISNHLYFYWYRQILGQKVEFLVSFYNNEISEKSEIFDDQFSVERPDGSNFTLKIRSTKLEDSAMYFCASRPTIVRLTTQETQYFGPGTRLLVL.

The chain joins TRBV20-1 to TRBJ2-7; 8 bases are a match to TRBD2. CDR1 and CDR2 (germline): DFQATT, SNEGSKA (reference sequence). V shed 4 bases and J 8 bases; nucleotides not matched to a gene: 13. The CDR3 totals 14 residues. The CDR3: CSANGDGRGHKQYF. For the CDR3, the DNA is TGCAGTGCTAACGGAGACGGGAGGGGTCACAAGCAGTACTTC.

The chain employs TRBV5-1 and TRBJ2-5, with 7 positions matching TRBD2. The CDR3 extends over 13 amino acids. The trim removed 4 bases at V and 3 bases at J, leaving 3 bases unmatched. Germline-derived CDR1 and CDR2 are SGHRS and YFSETQ. CDR3 protein: CASSGAGEETQYF. As DNA, the CDR3 is TGCGCCAGCAGCGGGGCGGGGGAAGAGACCCAGTACTTC.

The rearrangement joins TRBV5-1 to TRBJ2-7, with TRBD1 as a possible D gene (6 bases). The CDR3 loop spans 14 amino acids. The V and J ends lost 4 bases and 0 bases respectively, with 11 bases between them. Germline V lookup: CDR1 SGHRS, CDR2 YFSETQ. The CDR3 protein is CASSPRQVSYEQYF. DNA of the CDR3: TGCGCCAGCAGCCCCCGACAGGTCTCCTACGAGCAGTACTTC.

V usage is TRBV9 and J usage is TRBJ2-1; 9 positions agree with TRBD2. Trimming at V came to 3 bases and at J to 4 bases, leaving 8 bases not matched to a gene. CDR1 is SGDLS and CDR2 is YYNGEE in the germline V gene. CDR3 size: 16 residues. Written as DNA, the CDR3 is TGTGCCAGCAGCGGAGGGGGGCTAGCGGGATACAATGAGCAGTTCTTC. It translates to CASSGGGLAGYNEQFF. The full variable domain, with the rest looked up from reference TRBV9 and TRBJ2-1, is DSGVTQTPKHLITATGQRVTLRCSPRSGDLSVYWYQQSLDQGLQFLIQYYNGEERAKGNILERFSAQQFPDLHSELNLSSLELGDSALYFCASSGGGLAGYNEQFFGPGTRLTVL.

This sequence joins TRBV9 and TRBJ1-2, with D possibly being TRBD1 (6 bases). V shed 4 bases and J shed 7 bases, with 14 bases lying between them. Germline CDR1 SGDLS, CDR2 YYNGEE. This CDR3 comprises 13 residues. The CDR3 nucleotides read TGTGCCAGCAGCACCCAGGGGCGGTTTGGCTACACCTTC. Protein sequence: CASSTQGRFGYTF. Complete variable domain (other parts from reference TRBV9 and TRBJ1-2): DSGVTQTPKHLITATGQRVTLRCSPRSGDLSVYWYQQSLDQGLQFLIQYYNGEERAKGNILERFSAQQFPDLHSELNLSSLELGDSALYFCASSTQGRFGYTFGSGTRLTVV.

The rearrangement uses TRBV20-1 and TRBJ2-1, with 11 bases fitting TRBD2. V lost 5 bases, J lost 4 bases, and 4 bases stayed unmatched. CDR3 size: 14 residues. Germline-derived CDR1 and CDR2 are DFQATT and SNEGSKA (reference sequence). The CDR3 coding sequence is TGCAGTGCTGAGTCTAGCGGGAGGTACAATGAGCAGTTCTTC. As protein: CSAESSGRYNEQFF.

The CDR3 reads CASSPRQLNTEAFF. As DNA, the CDR3 is TGTGCCAGTAGTCCCCGACAGTTGAACACTGAAGCTTTCTTT. The chain carries TRBV19 and TRBJ1-1, with a possible D match to TRBD1 (5 bases). The CDR3 runs 14 residues. Between the trimmed V and J ends, which lost 5 bases and 0 bases, there was a span of 10 bases. Germline-derived CDR1 and CDR2 are LNHDA and SQIVND (reference sequence).

The chain has TRBV20-1 and TRBJ1-3, with 7 nucleotides matching TRBD1. Germline V gene sequence: CDR1 DFQATT, CDR2 SNEGSKA (reference sequence). The V gene end was trimmed by 6 bases and the J gene end by 3 bases; junction bases not matched to a gene: 8. This CDR3 comprises 14 residues. The CDR3 bases are TGCAGTGCCACGCCGGGACAGATTGGAAACACCATATATTTT. Protein product: CSATPGQIGNTIYF.

The V call is TRBV30, the J call TRBJ2-7; D call uncertain. Per germline, CDR1 GTSNPN and CDR2 SVGIG (reference sequence). V lost 3 bases and J lost 5, with 5 bases in between. This CDR3 is 10 amino acids long. The CDR3 is CAWRRDEQYF. CDR3 coding DNA: TGTGCCTGGAGAAGGGACGAGCAGTACTTC. The whole variable domain, filled in from reference TRBV30 and TRBJ2-7, reads SQTIHQWPATLVQPVGSPLSLECTVEGTSNPNLYWYRQAAGRGLQLLFYSVGIGQISSEVPQNLSASRPQDRQFILSSKKLLLSDSGFYLCAWRRDEQYFGPGTRLTVT.

The chain employs TRBV2 and TRBJ2-1; D not resolved. The V end lost 6 bases, the J end lost 9 bases, and 18 bases lay between the germline ends. Looked up from germline, CDR1 is SNHLY and CDR2 is FYNNEI. This CDR3 has 14 residues. The DNA for the CDR3 is TGTGCCAGCAGAAGAACGGAGCCACCTATTGAGCAGTTCTTC. Translated: CASRRTEPPIEQFF.